This T cell receptor (beta chain) was identified during a study of T-cell memory formation after mild COVID-19 (dated by TCRdb to the early 2020s). Some background on the complete study: TCR sequence clusters from the two donors were found to be largely donor specific. T-cell clones expanding and contracting after mild COVID-19 in a couple of donors were tracked by longitudinal TCRalpha and TCRbeta repertoire sequencing. Two young, previously healthy adult volunteers made up the cohort, one male and one female.

Ficoll-Paque density gradient centrifugation was the method used to isolate PBMCs. The CDR3 holds 14 amino acids from the cysteine to the phenylalanine. Solely the CDR3 DNA is kept, with 42 bases framed from the first base. Trimming costs V 1 base and J 1 base, and their ends lie 8 bases apart. CDR1 and CDR2 (LNHDA, SQIVND) derive from the germline V gene (reference sequence). The instrument was an Illumina NovaSeq 6000. Using 5'RACE with constant-segment primers, TCRalpha and TCRbeta cDNA libraries were constructed, with sample barcodes and unique molecular identifiers added in the process. Trizol reagent was used to extract RNA from every sample. Amplification of the libraries took two PCR steps, and the second step added a second sample barcode plus Illumina TruSeq adapters. The libraries were sequenced on an Illumina NovaSeq using 2 x 150 bp paired-end reads. For the original study's pipeline: With migec v1.2.7, reads were demultiplexed and then collapsed into UMI-guided consensus sequences. With mixcr v2.1.11, UMI consensuses were aligned to TRA and TRB V and J templates and assembled into clonotypes. Expanded or contracted clonotypes were those called significant by both edgeR and NoisET, with noise models trained on biological replicates. edgeR calls used a false discovery rate-adjusted p below 0.01 and a log2 fold-change threshold of 1. As an exploratory analysis of dynamics, PCA with hierarchical clustering was applied to max-normalized trajectories of the 1000 most abundant clonotypes. Separately sequenced CD4+ and CD8+ repertoires were used to assign the CD4 or CD8 phenotype of responding clones. In-frame beta chains were kept once TCRdb had trimmed the public reads at Q25 with fastp and called clones with MiXCR. Each record represents a unique CDR3 protein, reported with the most common genes and DNA among its rows. The V and J calls and clone size are TCRdb's, not the authors'. In this sample the table shows around 340,000 distinct CDR3 sequences, 12% to 15% of which occur a single time. The ten largest make up about a fifth of the sample.

There are a few counts of this clonotype. Its antigen is currently not known. Base-call qualities are not available, and no considerably larger clone is one nucleotide away. Study-wide findings and limitations: Some responding clones were found in pre-infection memory, which suggests that pre-existing cross-reactive memory T cells took part in the SARS-CoV-2 response. SARS-CoV-2 specificity of the second-wave clones peaking on day 37 was not confirmed. From day 15 to 85, contracting clones showed balanced CD4/CD8 phenotypes, whereas a second wave of clones that expanded from day 15 to 37 leaned towards CD4+. Only two mild cases were covered by the study, and larger cohorts that include severe cases with pre-infection samples were considered necessary. Contracting CD4+ clones turned up mainly in the CM and EM memory subsets, whereas EMRA was where CD8+ clones were enriched.

The source material was PBMCs or a T cell subset sorted from them (not recorded which). The sequence is built from TRBV19 and TRBJ2-7; confidence is insufficient to name the D gene. This clonotype originated in a young man who had mild COVID-19 (a few samples of this study predate the infection). The sample titles of this study are shuffled in the database, so cell type and time point are left out; the donor was told from shared clones. The nucleotide sequence reads as follows: TGTGCCAGTAGTATAGCGGTGTTGTCCTACGAGCAGTACTTC. It translates to CASSIAVLSYEQYF.